Listed below are T cell receptor beta chains from one sample, sequenced in a study of graft-versus-host responses after intestinal transplantation. Sequencing was performed with immunoSEQ multiplex PCR; in TCRdb, only in-frame clones are kept and a portion is missing. The repertoire includes some 45,000 clones, 85% to 95% of them detected once, and roughly 1.6% sits in the top ten. This material consisted of PBMCs, taken 330 to 350 days after intestinal transplant. Receptors were obtained from a human patient who received an intestinal transplant, so some T cells may come from the graft donor. The CDR3 runs from the conserved cysteine through the conserved F or W. D genes are given only for firm matches. Clone size, where shown, is once, few, many, or a class for clones that have expanded.

cdr3_length clone_size j_call v_call d_call cdr3_aa cdr3_nt
15 . TRBJ1-1 TRBV10-1 . CASSPGTSPNTEAFF TGCGCCAGCAGTCCCGGGACATCCCCGAACACTGAAGCTTTCTTT
14 . TRBJ2-7 TRBV6-1 . CASRTPGVPYEQYF TGTGCCAGCAGGACCCCGGGAGTCCCCTACGAGCAGTACTTC
14 . TRBJ2-1 TRBV6-1 . CASSPRSIGNEQFF TGTGCCAGCAGCCCCCGGTCTATCGGCAATGAGCAGTTCTTC
14 . TRBJ1-1 TRBV7-9 . CASSLGGLGTEAFF TGTGCCAGCAGCTTAGGGGGCCTGGGGACTGAAGCTTTCTTT
12 . TRBJ2-4 TRBV29-1 . CSVGPEQNIQYF TGCAGCGTTGGGCCCGAACAAAACATTCAGTACTTC
13 . TRBJ2-5 TRBV6-6 TRBD2 CASGLAILETQYF TGTGCCAGTGGACTAGCGATTCTTGAGACCCAGTACTTC
12 . TRBJ2-3 TRBV25-1 . CASSPDTDTQYF TGTGCCAGCAGCCCCGACACAGATACGCAGTATTTT
15 . TRBJ2-7 TRBV9 . CASSSTGLPSYEQYF TGTGCCAGCAGCTCCACCGGCCTCCCATCCTACGAGCAGTACTTC
14 . TRBJ2-3 TRBV11-3 . CASSLRGVGDTQYF TGTGCCAGCAGTCTGCGGGGAGTTGGAGATACGCAGTATTTT
13 . TRBJ2-5 TRBV30 TRBD2 CAWRSSGLETQYF TGTGCCTGGAGGTCTAGCGGGCTAGAGACCCAGTACTTC
14 . TRBJ2-5 TRBV27 . CASSRGDSRETQYF TGTGCCAGCAGTCGCGGGGACTCCAGGGAGACCCAGTACTTC
17 . TRBJ2-1 TRBV9 TRBD2 CASSAGGAFSSYNEQFF TGTGCCAGCAGCGCGGGGGGGGCGTTCAGCTCCTACAATGAGCAGTTCTTC
15 . TRBJ2-1 TRBV5-1 TRBD2 CASSATSGRAGEQFF TGCGCCAGCAGCGCGACTAGCGGGAGGGCCGGTGAGCAGTTCTTC
17 . TRBJ2-7 TRBV29-1 . CSVEDPTQLGDSYEQYF TGCAGCGTTGAAGACCCAACCCAGCTTGGGGACTCCTACGAGCAGTACTTC
14 . TRBJ1-1 TRBV2 . CASSERLDLTEAFF TGTGCCAGCAGTGAAAGGTTGGACTTAACTGAAGCTTTCTTT
16 once TRBJ2-3 TRBV7-3 TRBD1 CASSPQGDAPTDTQYF TGTGCCAGCAGCCCCCAGGGGGACGCGCCGACAGATACGCAGTATTTT
17 . TRBJ2-7 TRBV7-2 TRBD1 CASSPPSDRGDFHEQYF TGTGCCAGCAGCCCCCCTTCTGACAGGGGCGATTTCCACGAGCAGTACTTC
12 . TRBJ1-2 TRBV2 . CASHQINYGYTF TGTGCCAGCCATCAGATTAACTATGGCTACACCTTC
12 . TRBJ1-6 TRBV4-1 . CASSPGGSPLHF TGCGCCAGCAGCCCAGGTGGTTCACCCCTCCACTTT
14 . TRBJ1-6 TRBV10-2 . CASRGVRGDSPLHF TGCGCCAGCAGAGGAGTCAGAGGAGATTCACCCCTCCACTTT
14 . TRBJ1-3 TRBV2 TRBD1 CASSATGAGNTIYF TGTGCCAGCAGTGCGACAGGGGCCGGAAACACCATATATTTT
15 . TRBJ2-7 TRBV6-5 . CASSYPGQGGYEQYF TGTGCCAGCAGTTATCCTGGACAGGGAGGGTACGAGCAGTACTTC
17 . TRBJ2-5 TRBV27 TRBD2 CASSRTSGGRVQETQYF TGTGCCAGCAGCCGGACTAGCGGGGGGCGAGTCCAAGAGACCCAGTACTTC
17 . TRBJ2-7 TRBV7-6 TRBD1 CASSLDGTGKPSYEQYF TGTGCCAGCAGCTTAGATGGGACAGGGAAGCCTTCCTACGAGCAGTACTTC
14 . TRBJ2-5 TRBV5-1 . CASSLGRVRETQYF TGCGCCAGCAGCTTGGGGAGGGTGAGAGAGACCCAGTACTTC
15 . TRBJ1-1 TRBV11-2 . CASSFPPPGDTEAFF TGTGCCAGCAGCTTCCCCCCCCCAGGGGACACTGAAGCTTTCTTT
18 . TRBJ2-1 TRBV13 TRBD2 CASSRRLAGGPSYNEQFF TGTGCCAGCAGCCGGAGACTAGCGGGAGGGCCCTCCTACAATGAGCAGTTCTTC
12 . TRBJ1-2 TRBV6-5 TRBD1 CASRTGGLGYTF TGTGCCAGCAGGACAGGGGGATTGGGCTACACCTTC